This entry features one T cell receptor (beta chain) sequence. The data were produced by immunoSEQ multiplex PCR, yet TCRdb's version contains in-frame clones alone and is incomplete. The top ten hold roughly 2.5% of the sample, which has around 180,000 clones, 87% seen once. This entry comes from a study of T cell responses to AZD1222 COVID-19 vaccine. The CDR3 contains 14 residues. V gave up 2 bases and J gave up 10 bases, with 18 bases separating them. Per germline, CDR1 SGHDT and CDR2 YYEEEE. This receptor was obtained from an adult in good health. The chain uses TRBV5-6 and TRBJ1-1; D is unclear. The material was peripheral blood, obtained on day 0 of AZD1222 vaccination. In nucleotides, the CDR3 is TGTGCCAGCAGCTTTTCGCGGTTATCCGGCGGAGCTTTCTTT. Amino acids: CASSFSRLSGGAFF. The entire variable domain, with the rest obtained from reference TRBV5-6 and TRBJ1-1, is as follows: DAGVTQSPTHLIKTRGQQVTLRCSPKSGHDTVSWYQQALGQGPQFIFQYYEEEERQRGNFPDRFSGHQFPNYSSELNVNALLLGDSALYLCASSFSRLSGGAFFGQGTRLTVV.